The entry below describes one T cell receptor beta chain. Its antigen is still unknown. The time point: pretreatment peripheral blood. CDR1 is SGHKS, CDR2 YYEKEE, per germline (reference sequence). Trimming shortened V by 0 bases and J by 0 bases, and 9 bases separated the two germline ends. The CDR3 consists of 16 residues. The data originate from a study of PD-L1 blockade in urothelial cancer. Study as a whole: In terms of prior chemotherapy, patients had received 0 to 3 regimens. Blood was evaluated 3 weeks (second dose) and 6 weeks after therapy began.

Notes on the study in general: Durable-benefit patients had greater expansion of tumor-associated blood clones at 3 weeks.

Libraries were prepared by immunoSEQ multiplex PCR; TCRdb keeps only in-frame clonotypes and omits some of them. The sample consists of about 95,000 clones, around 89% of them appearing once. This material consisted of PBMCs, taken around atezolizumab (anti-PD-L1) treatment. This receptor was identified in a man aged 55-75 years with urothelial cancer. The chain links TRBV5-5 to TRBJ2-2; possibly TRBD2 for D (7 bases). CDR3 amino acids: CASSLEGGANTGELFF. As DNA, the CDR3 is TGTGCCAGCAGCTTGGAGGGGGGGGCGAACACCGGGGAGCTGTTTTTT.